This is a list of T cell receptor beta chains from one sample in a study of T-cell reconstitution after alpha-beta-depleted transplantation in children. TCRdb independently ran MiXCR on the PCR reads; one entry per CDR3 protein. Here the sample spans nearly 550,000 distinct CDR3 sequences, about 16% being singletons. The sequences come from PBMCs from the stem cell graft donor, collected from the stem cell graft. The receptors shown here come from a human donor who donated a stem cell graft to a child with acute lymphoblastic leukemia. CDR3s include the opening cysteine and the closing phenylalanine or tryptophan. Each record gives: clone size, D gene, V gene, J gene, CDR3 protein, CDR3 DNA. D genes are given only for firm matches. The listing skips clone size in some rows; elsewhere it reads once, few, many or a size class.

>few|.|TRBV20-1|TRBJ2-2
CSIEVPLYTGELFF
TGCAGTATAGAAGTCCCCCTCTACACCGGGGAGCTGTTTTTT
>few|TRBD1|TRBV7-9|TRBJ1-2
CASSPRDRVRYTF
TGTGCCAGCAGCCCCCGGGACAGGGTTCGCTACACCTTC
>.|.|TRBV29-1|TRBJ1-1
CSGLDGNTEAFF
TGCAGCGGACTCGACGGGAACACTGAAGCTTTCTTT
>few|TRBD1|TRBV19|TRBJ1-1
CASSLQTGGTEAFF
TGTGCCAGTAGTCTACAAACAGGGGGCACTGAAGCTTTCTTT
>.|TRBD1|TRBV19|TRBJ1-3
CASKTGGSSGNTIYF
TGTGCCAGTAAGACAGGGGGTTCCTCTGGAAACACCATATATTTT
>.|.|TRBV2|TRBJ2-2
CASSARVSLTGELFF
TGTGCCAGCAGTGCGCGGGTATCACTCACCGGGGAGCTGTTTTTT
>few|TRBD1|TRBV9|TRBJ2-7
CASSVSTGFGYEQYF
TGTGCCAGCAGCGTATCGACAGGGTTCGGGTACGAGCAGTACTTC
>.|.|TRBV12-3/TRBV12-4|TRBJ1-2
CASSLALMRPADYGYTF
TGTGCCAGCAGTTTAGCGCTAATGAGACCGGCAGACTATGGCTACACCTTC
>.|.|TRBV10-3|TRBJ2-1
CAISELDGGYNEQFF
TGTGCCATCAGTGAGCTAGATGGGGGTTACAATGAGCAGTTCTTC
>.|.|TRBV5-1|TRBJ1-6
CASSPIPDSGSPLHF
TGCGCCAGCAGCCCGATTCCAGATTCGGGTTCACCCCTCCACTTT
>few|.|TRBV5-1|TRBJ2-5
CASSLGRRGETQYF
TGCGCCAGCAGCTTAGGCCGAAGGGGCGAGACCCAGTACTTC
>few|.|TRBV7-8|TRBJ2-7
CASSLGETRGKGYEQYF
TGTGCCAGCAGCTTAGGGGAAACCAGGGGTAAGGGCTACGAGCAGTACTTC
>few|TRBD1|TRBV7-8|TRBJ2-2
CASTGTGIYTGELFF
TGTGCCAGCACCGGGACAGGGATTTACACCGGGGAGCTGTTTTTT
>few|.|TRBV20-1|TRBJ2-2
CSASALSTGELFF
TGCAGTGCCTCGGCCCTTAGCACCGGGGAGCTGTTTTTT
>few|.|TRBV7-9|TRBJ2-3
CASSASFTDTQYF
TGTGCCAGCAGCGCTAGTTTCACAGATACGCAGTATTTT
>.|.|TRBV12-3/TRBV12-4|TRBJ2-1
CASSFGGFNNEQFF
TGTGCCAGCAGTTTTGGGGGGTTTAACAATGAGCAGTTCTTC
>few|.|TRBV6-5|TRBJ2-1
CASSSPGGTENEQFF
TGTGCCAGCAGTTCCCCCGGAGGGACAGAAAATGAGCAGTTCTTC
>few|TRBD1|TRBV29-1|TRBJ2-5
CSVEEVGQFQETQYF
TGCAGCGTTGAAGAGGTGGGACAGTTCCAAGAGACCCAGTACTTC
>.|.|TRBV9|TRBJ1-1
CASSPQTQVTEAFF
TGTGCCAGCAGCCCACAAACACAGGTGACTGAAGCTTTCTTT
>medium-sized|TRBD2|TRBV6-4|TRBJ2-3
CASSEGLAGGPDTQYF
TGTGCCAGCAGTGAAGGACTAGCGGGAGGTCCAGATACGCAGTATTTT
>.|.|TRBV9|TRBJ2-1
CASSPRQDYNEQFF
TGTGCCAGCAGCCCGCGACAGGATTACAATGAGCAGTTCTTC
>.|TRBD1|TRBV10-3|TRBJ2-7
CATLRQGPPYEQYF
TGTGCCACCCTCAGACAGGGCCCTCCCTACGAGCAGTACTTC
>many|.|TRBV25-1|TRBJ2-7
CASGNDVSYEQYF
TGTGCCAGCGGTAATGATGTCTCCTACGAGCAGTACTTC
>few|TRBD2|TRBV20-1|TRBJ2-1
CSARDTSGSIYEQFF
TGCAGTGCTAGAGATACTAGCGGGAGTATATATGAGCAGTTCTTC
>.|TRBD2|TRBV20-1|TRBJ2-3
CSADASGRALRTDTQYF
TGCAGTGCAGACGCTAGCGGGAGGGCCCTACGCACAGATACGCAGTATTTT
>.|TRBD1|TRBV29-1|TRBJ1-6
CSVDLGQYNSPLHF
TGCAGCGTTGATTTGGGACAGTATAATTCACCCCTCCACTTT
>few|TRBD2|TRBV10-1|TRBJ2-1
CASSNFSLAGHNEQFF
TGCGCCAGCAGTAATTTTTCCCTAGCGGGCCACAATGAGCAGTTCTTC
>few|.|TRBV7-3|TRBJ2-7
CASSLTTGTQAPGSLNYEQYF
TGTGCCAGCAGCTTAACCACCGGGACACAGGCACCAGGATCACTAAACTACGAGCAGTACTTC
>.|.|TRBV25-1|TRBJ1-2
CASSESSGGYGYTF
TGTGCCAGCAGTGAAAGCAGCGGGGGATATGGCTACACCTTC
>.|.|TRBV7-7|TRBJ2-1
CASSLKVGPYNEQFF
TGTGCCAGCAGCCTAAAGGTTGGACCCTACAATGAGCAGTTCTTC
>few|.|TRBV25-1|TRBJ2-5
CASSEDRQETQYF
TGTGCCAGCAGTGAGGATAGGCAAGAGACCCAGTACTTC
>.|TRBD1|TRBV12-3/TRBV12-4|TRBJ2-5
CASSQGQGGKETQYF
TGTGCCAGCAGTCAGGGACAGGGGGGAAAGGAGACCCAGTACTTC
>.|.|TRBV12-3/TRBV12-4|TRBJ1-4
CASSAPKSHEKLFF
TGTGCCAGCAGTGCCCCTAAGAGCCATGAAAAACTGTTTTTT
>.|.|TRBV4-1|TRBJ1-2
CASSQGTWGYTF
TGCGCCAGCAGCCAAGGGACGTGGGGCTACACCTTC
>.|.|TRBV24-1|TRBJ2-7
CATSLGSSYEQYF
TGTGCCACCAGCTTGGGCAGCTCCTACGAGCAGTACTTC
>.|.|TRBV4-2|TRBJ2-3
CASSQDPTPPQYF
TGTGCCAGCAGCCAAGATCCTACTCCACCGCAGTATTTT
>.|TRBD1|TRBV27|TRBJ2-3
CPSPPPGTGGITQYF
TGTCCTAGCCCCCCCCCCGGGACAGGGGGGATTACGCAGTATTTT
>.|.|TRBV5-6|TRBJ1-3
CASSLYASHSGNTIYF
TGTGCCAGCAGCTTGTACGCCTCCCACTCTGGAAACACCATATATTTT
>many|.|TRBV12-3/TRBV12-4|TRBJ1-2
CASSPRTGNYGYTF
TGTGCCAGCAGCCCCCGAACAGGGAACTATGGCTACACCTTC
>few|TRBD1|TRBV27|TRBJ1-5
CASSYTGAYNQPQHF
TGTGCCAGCAGTTATACAGGGGCTTACAATCAGCCCCAGCATTTT
>.|.|TRBV27|TRBJ1-4
CASSPTVLGKLFF
TGTGCCAGCAGTCCGACGGTCCTGGGGAAACTGTTTTTT
>.|.|TRBV7-6|TRBJ2-7
CASSLTGQRGYEQYF
TGTGCCAGCAGCTTAACTGGCCAGAGGGGTTACGAGCAGTACTTC
>once|.|TRBV6-1|TRBJ1-3
CASRPGQPTGNTIYF
TGTGCCAGCAGACCCGGACAGCCAACTGGAAACACCATATATTTT
>.|TRBD2|TRBV20-1|TRBJ2-7
CSATGGVVYYEQYF
TGCAGTGCGACGGGGGGGGTTGTGTATTACGAGCAGTACTTC
>few|TRBD2|TRBV5-1|TRBJ2-4
CASSVGLAGVSGVYKNIQYF
TGCGCCAGCAGCGTGGGACTAGCGGGAGTTTCGGGGGTTTACAAAAACATTCAGTACTTC
>.|.|TRBV12-3/TRBV12-4|TRBJ1-1
CASSLISVGAVGAFF
TGTGCCAGCAGTTTAATAAGTGTTGGGGCTGTAGGAGCTTTCTTT
>.|.|TRBV2|TRBJ2-3
CASTGWRSTDTQYF
TGTGCCAGCACCGGTTGGAGGAGCACAGATACGCAGTATTTT
>.|.|TRBV6-1|TRBJ1-1
CASSPEEGKAEAFF
TGTGCCAGCAGCCCCGAGGAAGGGAAAGCTGAAGCTTTCTTT
>.|TRBD1|TRBV19|TRBJ2-1
CASSPWTGQYNEQFF
TGTGCCAGTAGTCCGTGGACAGGACAATACAATGAGCAGTTCTTC
>.|.|TRBV3-1|TRBJ2-7
CASSQGYWPAPNSYEQYF
TGTGCCAGCAGCCAAGGTTACTGGCCAGCGCCCAACTCCTACGAGCAGTACTTC
>.|.|TRBV20-1|TRBJ1-2
CSARDPTGKNHGYTF
TGCAGTGCTAGAGACCCGACGGGGAAAAATCATGGCTACACCTTC
>few|.|TRBV7-7|TRBJ2-3
CASSFGQGWDTQYF
TGTGCCAGCAGCTTTGGGCAGGGCTGGGATACGCAGTATTTT
>.|.|TRBV3-1|TRBJ1-2
CASSQGRTRYTF
TGTGCCAGCAGCCAGGGGAGGACAAGATACACCTTC
>few|.|TRBV6-5|TRBJ2-5
CASSYSLFLGGIQETQYF
TGTGCCAGCAGTTACTCGCTATTTTTAGGCGGAATTCAAGAGACCCAGTACTTC
>few|TRBD2|TRBV6-2/TRBV6-3|TRBJ2-3
CASSYGGAGSSDTQYF
TGTGCCAGCAGTTACGGAGGAGCGGGAAGCTCAGATACGCAGTATTTT
>many|.|TRBV12-3/TRBV12-4|TRBJ2-1
CASSLDPAGFVDNEQFF
TGTGCCAGCAGTTTAGATCCGGCCGGCTTCGTGGACAATGAGCAGTTCTTC
>.|TRBD2|TRBV3-1|TRBJ2-7
CASSHGLAGPYEQYF
TGTGCCAGCAGCCATGGACTAGCGGGTCCCTACGAGCAGTACTTC
>many|.|TRBV5-1|TRBJ2-5
CASSAGPSNAETQYF
TGCGCCAGCAGCGCGGGACCCTCGAACGCGGAGACCCAGTACTTC